The 19 T cell receptor beta chains below come from one sample, sequenced in a study of cytomegalovirus exposure and HLA in healthy donors. PCR amplification relied on 60 Vbeta primers (plus 13 Jbeta primers). Profiled with immunoSEQ multiplex PCR; TCRdb holds only in-frame clones, not every one. The sample consists of approximately 98,000 clones, approximately 74% of them appearing once. The source material was PBMCs. The receptors originated from a male donor in good health and CMV-seronegative.

The chain employs TRBV29-1 and TRBJ2-1; D possibly corresponds to TRBD2 (6 bases). The germline gives CDR1 SQVTM, CDR2 ANQGSEA. The CDR3 contains 14 residues. V lost 5 bases to trimming and J lost 0 bases, with 11 bases between them. This chain's CDR3 is CSVRWRGSYNEQFF. The CDR3 nucleotides read TGCAGCGTTCGTTGGCGGGGCTCCTACAATGAGCAGTTCTTC.

This clone was observed a single time. The chain recombines TRBV28 with TRBJ1-5; D call uncertain. V was clipped by 2 bases and J by 4 bases, with 18 bases between them. Germline V gene sequence: CDR1 MDHEN, CDR2 SYDVKM. The CDR3 runs to 17 residues. The CDR3 DNA is TGTGCCAGCAGTTTACCCCCTCACTCTCTAGTAAATCAGCCCCAGCATTTT. Translation gives CASSLPPHSLVNQPQHF.

The rearrangement links TRBV7-2 to TRBJ2-7; D is undetermined. V lost 1 base and J 3 bases, leaving 13 bases between the germline ends. CDR1 is SGHTA, CDR2 FQGNSA, per germline. This CDR3 is built from 15 residues. The CDR3 region is CASSLVRVPGYEQYF. CDR3 in DNA: TGTGCCAGCAGCTTAGTACGGGTCCCCGGCTACGAGCAGTACTTC. Filled out from reference TRBV7-2 and TRBJ2-7, the complete variable domain reads GAGVSQSPSNKVTEKGKDVELRCDPISGHTALYWYRQSLGQGLEFLIYFQGNSAPDKSGLPSDRFSAERTGGSVSTLTIQRTQQEDSAVYLCASSLVRVPGYEQYFGPGTRLTVT.

The chain uses TRBV6-9 and TRBJ2-4; a possible D gene is TRBD1 (6 bases). Germline V gives CDR1 MNHGY, CDR2 SVAAGI. V lost 1 base and J 0 bases, leaving 31 bases between the germline ends. The CDR3 loop spans 23 amino acids. CDR3 coding DNA: TGTGCCAGCAGTTATTGCCACCGTGCCCCCACAGGGAAAACGAAGCTAGCCAAAAACATTCAGTACTTC. Translated, it gives CASSYCHRAPTGKTKLAKNIQYF.

This clone was detected once. The chain employs TRBV18 and TRBJ2-1, with a possible D match to TRBD1 (5 bases). The length of the CDR3 is 12 residues. Looked up from germline, CDR1 is KGHSH and CDR2 is LQKENI. V lost 6 bases, J lost 8 bases, and 11 bases lay in between. Here the CDR3 reads CASSARGHEQFF. CDR3 nucleotides: TGTGCCAGCTCGGCTAGGGGTCATGAGCAGTTCTTC.

V gene TRBV19 combines with J gene TRBJ2-7; D gene unclear. CDR3 length equals 14 residues. The germline CDR1 and CDR2 sequences are LNHDA and SQIVND (reference sequence). The V and J ends lost 5 bases and 2 bases respectively, with 13 bases between them. As DNA, the CDR3 is TGTGCCAGTAGTCAAGAGGTTTCGGCCTACGAGCAGTACTTC. This encodes CASSQEVSAYEQYF.

J is TRBJ2-2 and V is TRBV7-8, with D possibly being TRBD2 (6 bases). CDR1 SGHVS and CDR2 FQNEAQ come from the germline V gene. Trimming stripped 10 bases from V and 1 base from J, with 10 bases between. This CDR3 is built from 13 residues. The chain's CDR3 is CATRGGNTGELFF. CDR3 DNA: TGTGCCACCCGGGGAGGGAACACCGGGGAGCTGTTTTTT.

The V call is TRBV20-1, the J call TRBJ1-4; possible D gene TRBD1, 5 bases. The V gene's germline CDR1 is DFQATT and CDR2 SNEGSKA (reference sequence). The CDR3 is made up of 10 amino acids. CDR3 protein: CSIRGHSWFF. In DNA, the CDR3 is TGCAGCATTCGAGGACATTCTTGGTTTTTT.

This clone has a single count. This chain joins TRBV9 and TRBJ1-1, with D possibly TRBD1 on 6 matching bases. Germline CDR1 and CDR2: SGDLS and YYNGEE. The CDR3 consists of 13 residues. Trimming cost V 3 bases and J 8 bases, with 14 bases left between them. The CDR3 coding sequence is TGTGCCAGCAGCGCGACAGGTTCCTGGGAAGCTTTCTTT. Translated: CASSATGSWEAFF. The variable domain in full, with the rest retrieved from reference TRBV9 and TRBJ1-1, is DSGVTQTPKHLITATGQRVTLRCSPRSGDLSVYWYQQSLDQGLQFLIQYYNGEERAKGNILERFSAQQFPDLHSELNLSSLELGDSALYFCASSATGSWEAFFGQGTRLTVV.

The V gene is TRBV29-1, the J gene TRBJ2-3; 10 nucleotides line up with TRBD2. The germline V gene has CDR1 SQVTM and CDR2 ANQGSEA. J lost 1 base, V lost 5 bases, and 6 bases had no gene match. The CDR3 runs to 15 residues. The chain's CDR3 is CSVLGTSERTDTQYF. The DNA for the CDR3 is TGCAGCGTTCTGGGGACTAGCGAGCGCACAGATACGCAGTATTTT.

J is TRBJ2-7 and V is TRBV2, with 7 bases lining up with TRBD2. The trim removed 11 bases at V and 4 bases at J, leaving 11 bases unmatched. CDR3 length: 13 amino acids. Germline CDR1 and CDR2: SNHLY and FYNNEI. CDR3 protein: CAAKGRERYEQYF. The CDR3, as DNA: TGTGCCGCCAAGGGGCGGGAGCGGTACGAGCAGTACTTC.

The chain recombines TRBV5-1 with TRBJ2-7, with D possibly TRBD1 on 5 matching bases. Per the germline V gene, CDR1 is SGHRS and CDR2 is YFSETQ. The CDR3 loop spans 14 amino acids. Trimming cost V 0 bases and J 0 bases, with 7 bases left between them. The CDR3 nucleotides are TGCGCCAGCAGCTTGGAAGGGGACTCCTACGAGCAGTACTTC. Amino acids: CASSLEGDSYEQYF.

This clone was counted only a few times. CDR3 in DNA: TGTGCCACCAAAGGAGATCAGGGGCTCAATCAGCCCCAGCATTTT. Amino acids: CATKGDQGLNQPQHF. The J gene is TRBJ1-5, the V gene TRBV15; weak D call: TRBD1 (6 bases). The germline CDR1 and CDR2 sequences are LNHNV and YYDKDF (reference sequence). Trimming cost V 7 bases and J 3 bases, with 16 bases left between them. The CDR3 runs 15 residues.

The rearrangement joins TRBV27 to TRBJ1-2; tentatively, D is TRBD1 (5 bases). The CDR3 sequence is 13 residues long. Trimming removed 5 bases from V and 1 base from J, with 8 bases in between. Germline V gene lookup returns CDR1 MNHEY and CDR2 SMNVEV (reference sequence). For the CDR3, the DNA is TGTGCCAGCAGTCGAAGGGGTAACTATGGCTACACCTTC. Translating gives CASSRRGNYGYTF.

The chain links TRBV6-5 to TRBJ1-3; D unresolved. This CDR3 region has 11 residues. V lost 4 bases, J lost 6 bases, and 4 bases lay in between. The germline gives CDR1 MNHEY, CDR2 SVGAGI. This chain's CDR3 is CASSSVNTIYF. The CDR3, as DNA: TGTGCCAGCAGTTCCGTAAACACCATATATTTT.

The chain couples TRBV28 to TRBJ2-5; D perhaps matches TRBD2 (7 bases). This CDR3 has 16 residues. CDR1 MDHEN and CDR2 SYDVKM come from the germline V gene. V lost 7 bases and J 1 base, leaving 19 bases between the germline ends. The CDR3 loop is CASKNSGGRFQETQYF. The CDR3, as DNA: TGTGCCAGCAAAAACTCCGGGGGGCGGTTCCAAGAGACCCAGTACTTC.

The J gene is TRBJ1-4, the V gene TRBV2; maybe TRBD1 (5 bases). Germline CDR1 and CDR2: SNHLY and FYNNEI. V was pared by 1 base and J by 7 bases, with 13 bases between. The CDR3 is 15 residues long. CDR3 amino acids: CASSEGGEGTEKLFF. CDR3 coding DNA: TGTGCCAGCAGTGAAGGTGGGGAGGGGACTGAAAAACTGTTTTTT.

The V and J genes are TRBV5-1 and TRBJ1-3, with D tentatively TRBD1 (5 bases). Germline V gene lookup returns CDR1 SGHRS and CDR2 YFSETQ. The V gene lost 1 base and the J gene lost 0 bases, with 11 bases spanning the gap. The CDR3 totals 16 residues. The CDR3 region is CASSLFTGGSGNTIYF. DNA of the CDR3: TGCGCCAGCAGCTTGTTCACAGGTGGCTCTGGAAACACCATATATTTT.

J is TRBJ2-1 and V is TRBV30, with 10 bases that match TRBD2. Losses at the gene ends were 6 bases for V and 3 bases for J; bases not matched to a gene: 2. The CDR3 is 13 residues long. CDR1 is GTSNPN, CDR2 SVGIG, per germline (reference sequence). The CDR3 coding sequence is TGTGCCTGCGAGCGGGAGGGCTACAATGAGCAGTTCTTC. It is translated as CACEREGYNEQFF.